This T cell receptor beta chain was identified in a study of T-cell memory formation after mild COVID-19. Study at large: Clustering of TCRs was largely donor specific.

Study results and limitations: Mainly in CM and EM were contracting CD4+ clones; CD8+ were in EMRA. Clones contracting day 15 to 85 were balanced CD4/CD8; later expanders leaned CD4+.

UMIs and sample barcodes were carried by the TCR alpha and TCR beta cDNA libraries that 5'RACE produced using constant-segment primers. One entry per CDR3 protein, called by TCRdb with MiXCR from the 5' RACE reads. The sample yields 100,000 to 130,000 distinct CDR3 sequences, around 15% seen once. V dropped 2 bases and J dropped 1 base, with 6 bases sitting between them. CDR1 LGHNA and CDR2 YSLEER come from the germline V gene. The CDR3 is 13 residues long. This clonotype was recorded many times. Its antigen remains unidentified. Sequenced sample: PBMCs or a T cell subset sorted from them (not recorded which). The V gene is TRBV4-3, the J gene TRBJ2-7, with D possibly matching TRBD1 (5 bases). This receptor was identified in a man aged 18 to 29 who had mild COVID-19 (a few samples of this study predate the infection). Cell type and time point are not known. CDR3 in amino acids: CASSQRGSYEQYF. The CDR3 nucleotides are TGCGCCAGCAGCCAAAGGGGATCCTACGAGCAGTACTTC.